This T cell receptor (beta chain) was captured by sequencing in a study of cytomegalovirus exposure and HLA in healthy donors. Worth noting for this clone: Its target is not known.

PCR employed 60 Vbeta and 13 Jbeta primers. TCRdb keeps only in-frame clones here, not all; method: immunoSEQ multiplex PCR. The sample table includes roughly 36,000 clones. Study-level results: Donor immune exposure was known only as CMV serostatus.

This CDR3 is built from 13 residues. V was trimmed by 2 bases and J by 1 base, leaving 5 bases between them. Germline assignment: CDR1 ENHRY and CDR2 SYGVKD. This receptor was identified in a woman in her 30s in good health and CMV-seropositive. V and J are TRBV10-3 and TRBJ1-1, with D hard to call. The source material was PBMCs. The CDR3 bases are TGTGCCATCAGTGAGAGAGCGAACACTGAAGCTTTCTTT. Encoded protein: CAISERANTEAFF.